The source of this T cell receptor (beta chain) is a study of T cell changes during pregnancy in multiple sclerosis. This clone has a single count. This CDR3 is built from 14 residues. Germline V gene sequence: CDR1 SGHAT, CDR2 FQNNGV. Trimming stripped 1 base from V and 8 bases from J, with 12 bases between. Generated by immunoSEQ multiplex PCR, the TCRdb table keeps only in-frame clones and is missing some. Among approximately 60,000 clones, about nine tenths were seen once, and the ten largest hold 1% to 1.5%. Material: peripheral blood, obtained in the second trimester of pregnancy. This receptor was identified in a female donor with multiple sclerosis, enrolled in a pregnancy study. The chain employs TRBV11-2 and TRBJ2-1; possibly TRBD1 for D (6 bases). Here the CDR3 DNA reads TGTGCCAGCAGCTTAGGATGGACAGAGGATGAGCAGTTCTTC. Translated, it gives CASSLGWTEDEQFF.